A single sample is the source of the 13 T cell receptor beta chains below, sequenced in a study of blood T cell repertoires in COVID-19. Measured with immunoSEQ multiplex PCR; TCRdb has only the in-frame clones, and not every one. The sample includes 73,000 or so clones, around 86% of them seen just once. Sequencing was carried out using peripheral blood. The receptors originated from a man aged 30-40 years with acute or convalescent COVID-19.

The CDR3 sequence: CASSWNTGGGEKLFF. The CDR3 nucleotides read TGTGCCAGCAGTTGGAATACAGGGGGTGGCGAAAAACTGTTTTTT. The V gene is TRBV28, the J gene TRBJ1-4; 8 bases align to TRBD1. V was pared by 4 bases and J by 8 bases, with 9 bases of the junction left unmatched. The CDR3 extends over 15 amino acids. Germline V gene lookup returns CDR1 MDHEN and CDR2 SYDVKM.

The chain uses TRBV2 and TRBJ1-2, with 9 bases lining up with TRBD1. Germline lookup yields CDR1 SNHLY and CDR2 FYNNEI. V was pared by 7 bases and J by 6 bases, with 3 bases of the junction left unmatched. This CDR3 is built from 12 residues. CDR3 bases: TGTGCCAGCAAAGGACAGGGGAATGGCTACACCTTC. Its protein product is CASKGQGNGYTF.

The chain couples TRBV6-5 to TRBJ2-1; D gene unclear. This CDR3 comprises 13 residues. Germline CDR1 reads MNHEY; CDR2 reads SVGAGI. Between the trimmed V and J ends, which lost 5 bases and 3 bases, there was a span of 8 bases. The CDR3 protein is CASSRLVYNEQFF. The CDR3 coding sequence is TGTGCCAGCAGTCGGCTAGTCTACAATGAGCAGTTCTTC.

The J gene is TRBJ1-4, the V gene TRBV28; 12 bases agree with TRBD1. The V segment lost 5 bases and the J segment 5 bases; nucleotides outside the gene matches: 3. This CDR3 is 15 amino acids long. Germline V gene lookup returns CDR1 MDHEN and CDR2 SYDVKM. The CDR3 sequence is CASSPGTGGNEKLFF. The CDR3 bases are TGTGCCAGCAGTCCGGGGACAGGGGGCAATGAAAAACTGTTTTTT.

The genes are TRBV19 and TRBJ2-3; TRBD2 is a possible D gene (5 bases). Germline values: CDR1 LNHDA, CDR2 SQIVND (reference sequence). This CDR3 region has 12 residues. V was pared by 8 bases and J by 4 bases, with 10 bases between. This CDR3 is CASGEGSDTQYF. The CDR3 coding sequence is TGTGCCAGTGGAGAGGGATCAGATACGCAGTATTTT.

The chain carries TRBV5-4 and TRBJ2-1; tentative D call: TRBD2 (5 bases). Trimming took 2 bases from V and 4 from J, leaving 22 bases between them. The CDR3 consists of 18 residues. Germline lookup yields CDR1 SGHNT and CDR2 YYREEE (reference sequence). CDR3 DNA sequence: TGTGCCAGCAGCTTTGGACCCGGAGTACCCGGGGAGTACAATGAGCAGTTCTTC. It encodes CASSFGPGVPGEYNEQFF.

V usage is TRBV28 and J usage is TRBJ1-4, with D hard to call. Trimming stripped 1 base from V and 0 bases from J, with 9 bases between. This CDR3 has 16 amino acids. From germline, CDR1 is MDHEN and CDR2 SYDVKM. This CDR3 reads CASSLSFSATNEKLFF. CDR3 bases: TGTGCCAGCAGTTTATCTTTCTCGGCAACTAATGAAAAACTGTTTTTT. Full variable domain (missing parts from reference TRBV28 and TRBJ1-4): DVKVTQSSRYLVKRTGEKVFLECVQDMDHENMFWYRQDPGLGLRLIYFSYDVKMKEKGDIPEGYSVSREKKERFSLILESASTNQTSMYLCASSLSFSATNEKLFFGSGTQLSVL.

The V gene is TRBV15, the J gene TRBJ2-7; no definite D call. This CDR3 contains 12 residues. Germline CDR1 is LNHNV and CDR2 is YYDKDF (reference sequence). V dropped 1 base and J dropped 3 bases, with 4 bases sitting between them. The CDR3, as DNA: TGTGCCACCAGCAGAGCCTACTACGAGCAGTACTTC. This codes for CATSRAYYEQYF.

This sequence joins TRBV18 and TRBJ1-6; D gene unclear. The CDR3 is 15 residues long. Trimming left V 5 bases short and J 0 bases short, with 8 bases between. Per the germline V gene, CDR1 is KGHSH and CDR2 is LQKENI. CDR3 bases: TGTGCCAGCTCAGACTTAAGCTCCTATAATTCACCCCTCCACTTT. It yields the protein CASSDLSSYNSPLHF.

The chain links TRBV12-3 or TRBV12-4 to TRBJ2-1; D may be TRBD2 (6 bases). CDR3 size: 13 residues. V dropped 6 bases and J dropped 9 bases, with 15 bases sitting between them. The CDR3 nucleotides read TGTGCCAGCAGACTAGCTTACGGTGGTGAGCAGTTCTTC. This sequence encodes CASRLAYGGEQFF.

This sequence joins TRBV7-3 and TRBJ2-2; a weak D match, TRBD2 (5 bases). Deletions cut 5 bases from V and 7 bases from J, with 11 bases between. Germline assignment: CDR1 SGHTA and CDR2 FQGTGA. The CDR3 extends over 13 amino acids. CDR3 protein: CASSRGINGELFF. CDR3 DNA: TGTGCCAGCAGCCGGGGAATAAACGGGGAGCTGTTTTTT. Full variable domain (remainder filled in from reference TRBV7-3 and TRBJ2-2): GAGVSQTPSNKVTEKGKYVELRCDPISGHTALYWYRQSLGQGPEFLIYFQGTGAADDSGLPNDRFFAVRPEGSVSTLKIQRTERGDSAVYLCASSRGINGELFFGEGSRLTVL.

This rearrangement joins TRBV7-8 to TRBJ2-7; TRBD2 matches at 8 bases. CDR3 length: 15 amino acids. CDR1 and CDR2 (germline): SGHVS, FQNEAQ. The V gene end was trimmed by 5 bases and the J gene end by 4 bases; junction bases not matched to a gene: 10. The CDR3, as DNA: TGTGCCAGCAGCCCTTCCGGGACTAGGGAATACGAGCAGTACTTC. It translates to CASSPSGTREYEQYF. Filled out from reference TRBV7-8 and TRBJ2-7, the complete variable domain reads GAGVSQSPRYKVAKRGQDVALRCDPISGHVSLFWYQQALGQGPEFLTYFQNEAQLDKSGLPSDRFFAERPEGSVSTLKIQRTQQEDSAVYLCASSPSGTREYEQYFGPGTRLTVT.

The rearrangement links TRBV19 to TRBJ1-1; no clear D. This CDR3 contains 12 residues. Trimming removed 7 bases from V and 1 base from J, with 7 bases in between. In germline, CDR1 is LNHDA, CDR2 SQIVND (reference sequence). In DNA, the CDR3 is TGTGCCAGTATCCAGGCGAACACTGAAGCTTTCTTT. Its translation is CASIQANTEAFF.